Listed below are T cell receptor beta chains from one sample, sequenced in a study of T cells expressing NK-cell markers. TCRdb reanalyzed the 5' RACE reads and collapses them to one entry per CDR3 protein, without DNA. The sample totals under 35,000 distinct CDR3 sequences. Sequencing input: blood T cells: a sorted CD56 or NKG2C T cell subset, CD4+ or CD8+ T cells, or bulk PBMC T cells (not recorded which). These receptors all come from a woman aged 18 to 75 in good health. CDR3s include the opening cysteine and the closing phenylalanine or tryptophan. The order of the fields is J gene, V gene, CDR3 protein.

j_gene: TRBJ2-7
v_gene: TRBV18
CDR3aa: CASSPGSLWYYEQYF

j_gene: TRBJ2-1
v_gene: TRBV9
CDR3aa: CASSVTESEQFF

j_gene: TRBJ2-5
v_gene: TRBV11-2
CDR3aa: CATSLWRQETQYF

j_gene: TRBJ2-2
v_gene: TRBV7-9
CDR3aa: CASSLALAEPNTGELFF

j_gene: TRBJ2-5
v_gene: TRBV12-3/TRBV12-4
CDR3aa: CASSLVAESQETQYF

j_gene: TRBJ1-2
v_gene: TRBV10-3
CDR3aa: CASGTASYGYTF

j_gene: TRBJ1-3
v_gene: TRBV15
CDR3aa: CATSRKGSGNTIYF

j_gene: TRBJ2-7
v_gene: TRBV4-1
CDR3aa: CASSQERHNYEQYF

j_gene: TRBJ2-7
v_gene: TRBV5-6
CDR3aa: CASSLGWTGVTEQYF

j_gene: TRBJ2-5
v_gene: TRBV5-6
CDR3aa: CASSETSGGLLQETQYF

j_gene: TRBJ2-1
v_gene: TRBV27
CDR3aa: CASSLSWEGYNEQFF

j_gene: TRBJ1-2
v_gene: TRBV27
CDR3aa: CASSLMGQGSSGYTF

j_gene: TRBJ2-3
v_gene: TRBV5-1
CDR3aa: CASSLRLAGGTDTQYF

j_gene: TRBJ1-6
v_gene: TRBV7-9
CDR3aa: CASSFETPLHF

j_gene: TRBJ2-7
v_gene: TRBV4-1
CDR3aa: CASTPGHGSSYEQYF

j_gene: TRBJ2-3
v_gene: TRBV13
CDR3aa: CASSLVSGTDTQYF

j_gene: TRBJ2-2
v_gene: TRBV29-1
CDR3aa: CSAEEDLNTGELFF

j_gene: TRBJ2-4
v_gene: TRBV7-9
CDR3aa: CASSLTGGSKNIQYF

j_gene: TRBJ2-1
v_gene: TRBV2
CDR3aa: CARTAGGSYNEQFF

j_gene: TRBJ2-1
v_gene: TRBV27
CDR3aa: CASSFNGRGVSLSYNEQFF

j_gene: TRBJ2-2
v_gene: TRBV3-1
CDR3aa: CASSPGTDVSGELFF

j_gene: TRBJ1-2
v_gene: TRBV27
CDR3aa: CASSFSDRHGYTF

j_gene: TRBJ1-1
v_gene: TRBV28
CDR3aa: CASSFFGRVDTEAFF

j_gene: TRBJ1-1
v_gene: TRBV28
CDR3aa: CASSFVTDGNTEAFF

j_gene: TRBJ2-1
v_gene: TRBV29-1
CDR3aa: CSVDRSAPYNEQFF

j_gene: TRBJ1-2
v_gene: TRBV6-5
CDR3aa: CASSYGGTGSYGYTF

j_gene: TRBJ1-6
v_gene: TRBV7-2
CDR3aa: CASSPDSYNSPLHF

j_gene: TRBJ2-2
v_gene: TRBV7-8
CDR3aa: CASSPRGLRPGELFF

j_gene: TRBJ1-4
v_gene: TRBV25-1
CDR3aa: CASSDSGTAEKLFF

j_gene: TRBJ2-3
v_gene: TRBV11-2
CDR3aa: CASSLERGGEDTQYF